Below, one TCR beta chain is given with its context. This specimen comes from a study of OX40 agonist ivuxolimab in advanced cancers. Study information: A male proportion of around 86% was recorded, with mean age approximately 57 years and range 23 to 79.

Profiling relied on immunoSEQ multiplex PCR, and the TCRdb table lists in-frame clones only, not all of them. The table includes approximately 100,000 clones, over 85% detected once. Trimming stripped 1 base from V and 7 bases from J, with 5 bases between. CDR1 MNHNS and CDR2 SASEGT come from the germline V gene. CDR3 length equals 13 residues. This chain connects TRBV6-1 to TRBJ1-6; the D is unclear. This specimen consisted of CD4+ or CD8+ T cells sorted from blood, obtained in a trial of the OX40 agonist ivuxolimab. This TCR was sampled from an adult with an advanced solid tumor such as melanoma, head and neck, liver or kidney cancer. DNA for the CDR3: TGTGCCAGCAGTGAAGTAAGCAATTCACCCCTCCACTTT. Its protein product is CASSEVSNSPLHF.